The entry below gives a single T cell receptor beta chain sequence along with its context. Trimming stripped 5 bases from V and 9 bases from J, with 14 bases between. The germline V gene encodes CDR1 SEHNR and CDR2 FQNEAQ (reference sequence). This CDR3 contains 13 residues. The data stem from a study of shared clonotypes between healthy human individuals. Positive CCR7 selection of CD45RO-negative cells yielded the naive CD8 cells, and terminally differentiated effector memory CD45RA+ cells were excluded. Evenly divided among several immunoSEQ plates was the genomic DNA of each subset. Assay: immunoSEQ multiplex PCR; the TCRdb copy retains only in-frame clones and omits some. The sample lists under 1 million clones; almost 95% were seen once.

The sample comprised naive CD8+ T cells sorted from blood. This sequence was found in a man under 40 in good health. The chain joins TRBV7-9 to TRBJ2-1; the D gene is possibly TRBD2 (5 bases). The CDR3 spells CASSPPRGPEQFF. CDR3 bases: TGTGCCAGCAGCCCACCCCGGGGTCCTGAGCAGTTCTTC. Supplemented by reference TRBV7-9 and TRBJ2-1, the full variable domain reads DTGVSQNPRHKITKRGQNVTFRCDPISEHNRLYWYRQTLGQGPEFLTYFQNEAQLEKSRLLSDRFSAERPKGSFSTLEIQRTEQGDSAMYLCASSPPRGPEQFFGPGTRLTVL.